A selection of T cell receptor beta chains follows, all from one sample in a study of blood T cell repertoires in COVID-19. The repertoire was sequenced with immunoSEQ multiplex PCR; TCRdb's copy has only in-frame clones and lacks some. This sample yields roughly 120,000 clones, of which 86% are seen a single time; approximately 8.7% belongs to the top ten. Sequenced sample: peripheral blood. These receptors were collected from a man between 65 and 79 years old who had recovered from COVID-19. The CDR3 runs from the conserved cysteine through the conserved F or W. D genes are given only for firm matches. Clone size is stated in some rows and not others, as once, few, many or a class when expanded.

TRBJ1-5,NA,TRBV28,NA,17,TGTGCCAGCAGGGAGGACGGGGCGGGAATGAGCAATCAGCCCCAGCATTTT,CASREDGAGMSNQPQHF
TRBJ2-5,NA,TRBV9,NA,13,TGTGCCAGCAGCGTTGGTGCAGAAGAGACCCAGTACTTC,CASSVGAEETQYF
TRBJ2-2,NA,TRBV6-2/TRBV6-3,NA,14,TGTGCCAGCAGTTACTCCCCTTATACCGGGGAGCTGTTTTTT,CASSYSPYTGELFF
TRBJ2-7,NA,TRBV5-1,NA,15,TGCGCCAGCAGCTTGGGGTCGAGCTTCTCCTACGAGCAGTACTTC,CASSLGSSFSYEQYF
TRBJ2-1,TRBD2,TRBV11-2,NA,15,TGTGCCAGCAGCCCCGTAGCGGGAGGCTACAATGAGCAGTTCTTC,CASSPVAGGYNEQFF
TRBJ2-7,TRBD2,TRBV29-1,NA,16,TGCAGCGTTGGGGGACTAGCGGCAACACGCTCCTACGAGCAGTACTTC,CSVGGLAATRSYEQYF
TRBJ2-5,NA,TRBV7-8,NA,15,TGTGCCAGCAGCTCAACCGGGACTCCGATAGTGACCCAGTACTTC,CASSSTGTPIVTQYF
TRBJ2-2,NA,TRBV7-2,NA,15,TGTGCCAGCAGGCTCTCCGGCGGTAACACCGGGGAGCTGTTTTTT,CASRLSGGNTGELFF
TRBJ2-5,NA,TRBV5-1,NA,16,TGCGCCAGCAGCTTGGTTGCGGGGCGGACCTCAGAGACCCAGTACTTC,CASSLVAGRTSETQYF
TRBJ2-1,NA,TRBV7-6,NA,16,TGTGCCAGCAGCTTAGTGGGGGAGGTCGGCTACAATGAGCAGTTCTTC,CASSLVGEVGYNEQFF
TRBJ2-2,NA,TRBV7-3,NA,13,TGTGCCAGCAGCCCGAGACAGAGCGGGGAGCTGTTTTTT,CASSPRQSGELFF
TRBJ1-5,NA,TRBV5-1,NA,14,TGCGCCAGCAGCCTGGGACAAAACTATCAGCCCCAGCATTTT,CASSLGQNYQPQHF
TRBJ1-5,TRBD1,TRBV7-9,few,14,TGTGCCAGCAGCTCTAGGGACAGGAATCAGCCCCAGCATTTT,CASSSRDRNQPQHF
TRBJ2-7,TRBD1,TRBV28,NA,13,TGTGCCAGCAAAGGGACAGGGACCTACGAGCAGTACTTC,CASKGTGTYEQYF
TRBJ2-7,NA,TRBV7-9,NA,15,TGTGCCAGCAGCCCCGAGGTAGCGGTCTCCTACGAGCAGTACTTC,CASSPEVAVSYEQYF
TRBJ1-4,TRBD1,TRBV4-1,NA,16,TGCGCCAGCAGCCAAGTCAGAGAGACAGGGGACGAAAAACTGTTTTTT,CASSQVRETGDEKLFF
TRBJ1-3,NA,TRBV9,NA,13,TGTGCCAGCAGCGCCCTTTCTGGAAACACCATATATTTT,CASSALSGNTIYF
TRBJ2-3,NA,TRBV9,NA,15,TGTGCCAGCTCTCGAACTAGAGGTTTGACAGATACGCAGTATTTT,CASSRTRGLTDTQYF
TRBJ2-5,NA,TRBV4-1,NA,15,TGCGCCAGCAGCCTCAGGCGGGGTGCTCAAGAGACCCAGTACTTC,CASSLRRGAQETQYF
TRBJ2-1,NA,TRBV7-9,NA,14,TGTGCCAGCAGGGTAGCCGGGAGTTACGATGAGCAGTTCTTC,CASRVAGSYDEQFF
TRBJ2-7,NA,TRBV6-5,NA,13,TGTGCCAGCAGTTTCAGGGCGTCCTACGAGCAGTACTTC,CASSFRASYEQYF
TRBJ1-5,NA,TRBV5-4,NA,15,TGTGCCAGCAGCTTGGGGGGAGGTAGCAATCAGCCCCAGCATTTT,CASSLGGGSNQPQHF
TRBJ2-5,TRBD2,TRBV12-5,NA,17,TGTGCTAGTGGTTTGGGACTAGCGGGAGTAGGGCAAGAGACCCAGTACTTC,CASGLGLAGVGQETQYF
TRBJ1-1,TRBD1,TRBV5-4,NA,15,TGTGCCAGCAGCGGTAAAACTAACAGGGGGACTGAAGCTTTCTTT,CASSGKTNRGTEAFF
TRBJ2-7,NA,TRBV19,once,11,TGTGCCAGTAGTAATGTTAACGAGCAGTACTTC,CASSNVNEQYF
TRBJ1-2,NA,TRBV5-4,NA,13,TGTGCCAGCTCGCTTCGGTCCACCTATGGCTACACCTTC,CASSLRSTYGYTF
TRBJ1-5,TRBD1,TRBV5-1,NA,15,TGCGCCAGCAGCACCGGGACAGGGGTTGATCAGCCCCAGCATTTT,CASSTGTGVDQPQHF
TRBJ2-1,TRBD2,TRBV6-6,NA,14,TGTGCCAGCAGCGCCCGGGGGGTTTACAATGAGCAGTTCTTC,CASSARGVYNEQFF
TRBJ1-5,TRBD1,TRBV28,NA,13,TGTGCCAGCCGGGACAGGGGTAATCAGCCCCAGCATTTT,CASRDRGNQPQHF
TRBJ1-1,NA,TRBV27,once,13,TGTGCCAGCAGTTTAATACAGGGCACTGAAGCTTTCTTT,CASSLIQGTEAFF
TRBJ1-2,TRBD1,TRBV7-8,once,13,TGTGCCAGCAGCGCAGGGGGTAACTATGGCTACACCTTC,CASSAGGNYGYTF
TRBJ2-2,NA,TRBV16,NA,14,TGTGCCAGCGGACTCTCCAGGAACACCGGGGAGCTGTTTTTT,CASGLSRNTGELFF
TRBJ2-7,NA,TRBV7-9,few,15,TGTGCCAGCAGCTTAGGGGGCATGGTATCCTACGAGCAGTACTTC,CASSLGGMVSYEQYF
TRBJ1-2,NA,TRBV5-8,NA,12,TGTGCCAGCAGCTTCGCAGAAGTTGGCTACACCTTC,CASSFAEVGYTF
TRBJ2-7,NA,TRBV5-5,NA,15,TGTGCCAGCAGCTTGGGCCTTACGGAGGACTACGAGCAGTACTTC,CASSLGLTEDYEQYF
TRBJ1-1,TRBD1,TRBV5-6,NA,18,TGTGCCAGCAGCTCAACTGTAAACAGGGGGGGCATGAACACTGAAGCTTTCTTT,CASSSTVNRGGMNTEAFF
TRBJ1-2,TRBD1,TRBV3-1/TRBV3-2,NA,16,TGTGCCAGCAGCCACCTAGGACAGGTCCTAAACTATGGCTACACCTTC,CASSHLGQVLNYGYTF
TRBJ2-2,TRBD1,TRBV5-1,NA,14,TGCGCCAGCAGCGGACAGGGGAACACCGGGGAGCTGTTTTTT,CASSGQGNTGELFF
TRBJ1-1,NA,TRBV6-2/TRBV6-3,NA,16,TGTGCCAGCAGTCCCCTTTGGGTGGGAGGTTTCACTGAAGCTTTCTTT,CASSPLWVGGFTEAFF
TRBJ2-6,NA,TRBV9,once,15,TGTGCCAGCAGCGTAGGAGAAGCTGGGGCCAACGTCCTGACTTTC,CASSVGEAGANVLTF
TRBJ1-2,TRBD1,TRBV19,NA,13,TGTGCCAGTAGTATGGACAGGGATCGTGGCTACACCTTC,CASSMDRDRGYTF
TRBJ2-5,NA,TRBV2,NA,13,TGTGCCAGCAGTGTGTACAGTGCGGAGACCCAGTACTTC,CASSVYSAETQYF
TRBJ2-7,TRBD2,TRBV11-2,NA,16,TGTGCCAGCAGCTTAGATCGGCTAGCGGGAGCCTACGAGCAGTACTTC,CASSLDRLAGAYEQYF
TRBJ2-1,TRBD2,TRBV5-6,NA,16,TGTGCCAGCAGCTCGCTAGCGGGAGAATCATACAATGAGCAGTTCTTC,CASSSLAGESYNEQFF
TRBJ2-5,NA,TRBV5-5,NA,15,TGTGCCAGCAGCTTCGGTGAACAGGAATGGGAGACCCAGTACTTC,CASSFGEQEWETQYF
TRBJ2-3,NA,TRBV15,few,13,TGTGCCACCAGCAGAGATCCGTTGGATACGCAGTATTTT,CATSRDPLDTQYF
TRBJ2-5,NA,TRBV5-1,NA,13,TGCGCCAGCAGCTTGGTCGCGGAAGAGACCCAGTACTTC,CASSLVAEETQYF
TRBJ1-6,NA,TRBV29-1,NA,14,TGCAGCGTCCGGACGGGGGGCTTTAATTCACCCCTCCACTTT,CSVRTGGFNSPLHF